Listed below are T cell receptor beta chains from one sample, sequenced in a study of shared clonotypes between healthy human individuals. Measured with immunoSEQ multiplex PCR; TCRdb has only the in-frame clones, and not every one. The top ten clones hold roughly 0.29% of a sample with 630,000 or so clones, 98% of them seen once. The sample taken for sequencing was naive CD8+ T cells sorted from blood. All receptors come from a young man in good health. CDR3s include the opening cysteine and the closing phenylalanine or tryptophan. A D gene is named only where the DNA matches it firmly. Clone size is stated in some rows and not others, as once, few, many or a class when expanded.

d_call cdr3_length j_call clone_size v_call cdr3_nt cdr3_aa
. 12 TRBJ2-5 . TRBV5-1 TGCGCCAGCAGCTTGGATCAAGAGACCCAGTACTTC CASSLDQETQYF
. 13 TRBJ2-2 . TRBV9 TGTGCCAGCAGCCCGCTCGGGGCCGGGGAGCTGTTTTTT CASSPLGAGELFF
. 14 TRBJ2-1 . TRBV7-9 TGTGCCAGCACGCAAGGGGGCTCCTACAATGAGCAGTTCTTC CASTQGGSYNEQFF
TRBD2 15 TRBJ2-4 . TRBV29-1 TGCAGCGCCCTTAGCGGGAGTCTCGCCAAAAACATTCAGTACTTC CSALSGSLAKNIQYF
TRBD1 15 TRBJ1-5 . TRBV10-3 TGTGCCATCAGCGGACAGGGGGGGGTTCGTCAGCCCCAGCATTTT CAISGQGGVRQPQHF
. 12 TRBJ1-5 . TRBV7-8 TGTGCCAGCAGCCAGGGGAATCAGCCCCAGCATTTT CASSQGNQPQHF
. 14 TRBJ2-2 . TRBV28 TGTGCCAGCAGGACGTTCGCGAACACCGGGGAGCTGTTTTTT CASRTFANTGELFF
. 13 TRBJ1-1 . TRBV9 TGTGCCAGCAGCGGCCGGGGGATCACTGAAGCTTTCTTT CASSGRGITEAFF
. 11 TRBJ2-7 . TRBV29-1 TGCAGCGTAATGCAGGGCTACGAGCAGTACTTC CSVMQGYEQYF
. 14 TRBJ1-1 . TRBV27 TGTGCCAGCAGTTTGTACAGGGTTGGGACTGAAGCTTTCTTT CASSLYRVGTEAFF
. 14 TRBJ1-2 once TRBV6-5 TGTGCCAGCAGTGGCGCGGATCCCCTCTATGGCTACACCTTC CASSGADPLYGYTF
. 14 TRBJ1-1 . TRBV4-1 TGCGCCAGCAGCCAAGATCGGGGAGTTACTGAAGCTTTCTTT CASSQDRGVTEAFF
TRBD1 14 TRBJ1-4 . TRBV9 TGTGCCAGCAGCCTGGGACAGGGCGAGGAAAAACTGTTTTTT CASSLGQGEEKLFF
TRBD2 16 TRBJ2-1 . TRBV9 TGTGCCAGCAGCGTAGCACTAGCGGGGAACTACAATGAGCAGTTCTTC CASSVALAGNYNEQFF
. 12 TRBJ2-1 . TRBV30 TGTGCCTGGAGTCCCCAGGGAGTTGAGCAGTTCTTC CAWSPQGVEQFF
TRBD1 13 TRBJ2-3 . TRBV9 TGTGCCAGCAGCCTTGGACAGGGGGATACGCAGTATTTT CASSLGQGDTQYF
. 16 TRBJ2-2 . TRBV27 TGTGCCAGCAGAATAAACAGGGTGGGGGACACCGGGGAGCTGTTTTTT CASRINRVGDTGELFF
. 13 TRBJ2-7 . TRBV6-5 TGTGCCAGCAGTCGTGCGGGACCCTACGAGCAGTACTTC CASSRAGPYEQYF
TRBD2 17 TRBJ2-3 . TRBV27 TGTGCCAGCAGTTGGCAGGGACTAGCGGGAGGTTTCGATACGCAGTATTTT CASSWQGLAGGFDTQYF
. 14 TRBJ2-1 . TRBV14 TGTGCCAGCAGCCAAGATTTCGGGAGCACTGAGCAGTTCTTC CASSQDFGSTEQFF
TRBD1 13 TRBJ2-7 . TRBV23-1 TGCGCCAGCAGTTGGAGGACAGGGGTCGAGCAGTACTTC CASSWRTGVEQYF
. 16 TRBJ2-1 . TRBV4-3 TGCGCCAGCAGCCAAGATAGGGTTGTGTTGGCCAATGAGCAGTTCTTC CASSQDRVVLANEQFF
. 15 TRBJ2-7 . TRBV6-1 TGTGCCAGCAGTGAATGGGGGGTTGCGTCCTACGAGCAGTACTTC CASSEWGVASYEQYF
TRBD1 13 TRBJ2-5 . TRBV9 TGTGCCAGCAGCCCCGACAGGGGAGAGACCCAGTACTTC CASSPDRGETQYF
. 16 TRBJ2-5 once TRBV28 TGTGCCAGCAGTCCGGTGGCAGGGGGGGGACAAGAGACCCAGTACTTC CASSPVAGGGQETQYF
. 17 TRBJ2-1 . TRBV7-9 TGTGCCAGCAGCTCGCCCCCGACTCCCCCCGCTAGCTATGAGCAGTTCTTC CASSSPPTPPASYEQFF
. 15 TRBJ2-3 . TRBV5-8 TGTGCCAGCAGCTTGGTGGACATAAGCACAGATACGCAGTATTTT CASSLVDISTDTQYF
. 14 TRBJ1-2 once TRBV2 TGTGCCAGCAGTGAAAGCGCTGGGAACTATGGCTACACCTTC CASSESAGNYGYTF
. 16 TRBJ2-7 . TRBV4-1 TGCGCCAGCAGCCAAGATCCGGGACGGATTCCCTACGAGCAGTACTTC CASSQDPGRIPYEQYF
. 14 TRBJ2-7 . TRBV4-1 TGCGCCAGCAGCCAAGATGAAGGAGCCTACGAGCAGTACTTC CASSQDEGAYEQYF
. 15 TRBJ2-2 . TRBV5-5 TGTGCCAGCAGCTTGTCACCTTCGAACACCGGGGAGCTGTTTTTT CASSLSPSNTGELFF
TRBD2 14 TRBJ2-1 . TRBV6-5 TGTGCCAGCAGTTACTCTAGCGGGCACAATGAGCAGTTCTTC CASSYSSGHNEQFF
. 14 TRBJ2-7 . TRBV27 TGTGCCAGCAGTTTCCTCGGCCCGGACGACGAGCAGTACTTC CASSFLGPDDEQYF
. 16 TRBJ2-2 . TRBV27 TGTGCCAGCAGTTTTTCGGGCAAGTCGAACACCGGGGAGCTGTTTTTT CASSFSGKSNTGELFF
. 15 TRBJ2-7 once TRBV27 TGTGCCAGCAGTTCCTTTGCACTAGCTGCCTACGAGCAGTACTTC CASSSFALAAYEQYF
. 9 TRBJ2-1 . TRBV6-4 TGTGCCAGCAAATGGAAGCAGTTCTTC CASKWKQFF
TRBD1 15 TRBJ2-5 . TRBV29-1 TGCAGCGTCTTTGGACAGGGGCTATTCCAAGAGACCCAGTACTTC CSVFGQGLFQETQYF
. 14 TRBJ2-3 once TRBV9 TGTGCCAGCAGCTCCCGGGGGACCACAGATACGCAGTATTTT CASSSRGTTDTQYF
. 15 TRBJ2-7 . TRBV5-4 TGTGCCAGCAGCTCCGACACAATGACAATCTACGAGCAGTACTTC CASSSDTMTIYEQYF
TRBD2 16 TRBJ2-3 . TRBV2 TGTGCCAGCAGTGATGGGCTAGCGGGAGTCACAGATACGCAGTATTTT CASSDGLAGVTDTQYF
. 12 TRBJ1-2 . TRBV5-4 TGTGCCAGCAGTAACCAGGGCTATGGCTACACCTTC CASSNQGYGYTF